The 14 T cell receptor beta chains listed next were all sequenced from one sample in a study of T-cell memory formation after mild COVID-19. TCRdb used MiXCR to reprocess the 5' RACE reads, holding one entry per CDR3 protein. The sample has around 370,000 distinct CDR3 sequences; roughly 21% are singletons. Sequencing was carried out using PBMCs or a T cell subset sorted from them (not recorded which). The source is an adult woman who had mild COVID-19 (a few samples of this study predate the infection). Cell type and time point are not known.

A few counts support this clonotype. V and J are TRBV12-3 or TRBV12-4 and TRBJ1-4; the D gene is possibly TRBD1 (6 bases). The V end was cut by 6 bases, the J end by 0 bases, with 20 bases between. This CDR3 has 18 amino acids. The CDR3 region is CASSAPSLRDTTNEKLFF. The CDR3 bases are TGTGCCAGCAGCGCACCATCCCTGCGGGACACAACTAATGAAAAACTGTTTTTT.

V gene TRBV4-3 combines with J gene TRBJ2-3, with 7 bases lining up with TRBD2. This CDR3 contains 14 residues. Germline assignment: CDR1 LGHNA and CDR2 YSLEER. The junction had 0 bases not matched to a gene; V was cut back by 2 bases and J by 1 base. DNA for the CDR3: TGCGCCAGCAGCCAACTAGCGGGCACAGATACGCAGTATTTT. Protein: CASSQLAGTDTQYF.

This clonotype occurred a few times. CDR3: CASSLIQGIYEQYF. The CDR3 nucleotides are TGTGCCAGCAGCTTGATACAGGGGATTTACGAGCAGTACTTC. The chain combines TRBV5-6 with TRBJ2-7; 7 bases align to TRBD1. The germline CDR1 and CDR2 sequences are SGHDT and YYEEEE. There are 14 residues in the CDR3. J was trimmed by 4 bases and V by 1 base; bases with no gene match: 5.

The J gene is TRBJ2-3, the V gene TRBV2; D possibly matches TRBD1 or TRBD2 (5 bases each). The germline V gene has CDR1 SNHLY and CDR2 FYNNEI. Trimming cost V 6 bases and J 5 bases, with 24 bases left between them. The CDR3 spans 17 residues. The CDR3 sequence is CASRRGLAGPSIDTQYF. The CDR3 DNA follows: TGTGCCAGCAGGAGGGGTTTGGCGGGCCCCTCGATAGATACGCAGTATTTT.

The V call is TRBV12-3 or TRBV12-4, the J call TRBJ2-7; 7 nucleotides agree with TRBD1. V lost 5 bases to trimming and J lost 0 bases; unmatched junction nucleotides: 7. There are 15 residues in the CDR3. Written as DNA, the CDR3 is TGTGCCAGCAGTCGAGAAGACAGGGACTCCTACGAGCAGTACTTC. This gives the protein CASSREDRDSYEQYF.

The chain carries TRBV7-2 and TRBJ2-7, with D uncertain. V shed 7 bases and J shed 3 bases, with 13 bases lying between them. Germline assignment: CDR1 SGHTA and CDR2 FQGNSA. The CDR3 sequence is 13 residues long. The CDR3 nucleotides are TGTGCCAGCAAATCTGGACCCAGCTACGAGCAGTACTTC. Protein: CASKSGPSYEQYF.

This clonotype was observed a few times. The chain carries TRBV20-1 and TRBJ1-1; TRBD1 aligns across 8 bases. This CDR3 spans 14 amino acids. Germline V lookup: CDR1 DFQATT, CDR2 SNEGSKA (reference sequence). V lost 1 base to trimming and J lost 6 bases; unmatched junction nucleotides: 7. The CDR3 nucleotides read TGCAGTGCTAGAGCAGGGACAGGTAATTCTGAAGCTTTCTTT. Residues: CSARAGTGNSEAFF.

The chain links TRBV5-1 to TRBJ1-1; weak D call: TRBD1 (5 bases). The CDR3 extends over 12 amino acids. The V gene lost 7 bases and the J gene lost 4 bases, with 11 bases spanning the gap. Germline V gene data show CDR1 as SGHRS and CDR2 as YFSETQ. CDR3 in DNA: TGCGCCAGCTCCGAAGGGGTCACTGAAGCTTTCTTT. Translation: CASSEGVTEAFF.

The sample holds a few counts of this clonotype. This chain links TRBV5-1 with TRBJ2-1, with D tentatively TRBD1 (6 bases). V was cut by 4 bases and J by 3 bases, with 14 bases left in between. CDR1 SGHRS and CDR2 YFSETQ come from the germline V gene. The CDR3 consists of 15 residues. CDR3 sequence reads: CASSEGQPLYNEQFF. The CDR3 DNA reads as TGCGCCAGCAGCGAAGGACAGCCCCTCTACAATGAGCAGTTCTTC.

This chain connects TRBV7-9 to TRBJ2-1; D unclear. The CDR3 totals 13 residues. The germline V and J ends were trimmed by 1 base and 6 bases, with 7 bases remaining between them. From germline, CDR1 is SEHNR and CDR2 FQNEAQ (reference sequence). CDR3 in amino acids: CASSLVNLNEQFF. Written as DNA, the CDR3 is TGTGCCAGCAGCTTAGTTAATCTCAATGAGCAGTTCTTC.

V and J are TRBV30 and TRBJ2-1; 7 bases map to TRBD2. Per the germline V gene, CDR1 is GTSNPN and CDR2 is SVGIG (reference sequence). The CDR3 contains 14 residues. J lost 4 bases, V lost 3 bases, and 6 bases had no gene match. The CDR3 region has the DNA TGTGCCTGGAGCGCTAGCGGATTATACAATGAGCAGTTCTTC. Amino acid sequence: CAWSASGLYNEQFF.

This clonotype was seen ten or more times. The V gene is TRBV10-3, the J gene TRBJ2-1; no firm D call. This CDR3 region has 13 residues. Germline values: CDR1 ENHRY, CDR2 SYGVKD. The germline V and J ends were trimmed by 0 bases and 8 bases, with 8 bases remaining between them. CDR3 residues: CAISESMGYEQFF. The CDR3 DNA is TGTGCCATCAGTGAGTCGATGGGGTATGAGCAGTTCTTC.

The table lists this clonotype with a count of one. The rearrangement joins TRBV18 to TRBJ1-2, with 8 bases identical to TRBD1. V trimming: 3 bases; J trimming: 6 bases; junction bases outside the gene matches: 6. The CDR3 has 14 residues. The germline V gene has CDR1 KGHSH and CDR2 LQKENI. The CDR3 region has the DNA TGTGCCAGCTCACCGTCCCAGGGGGCGAATGGCTACACCTTC. Encoded protein: CASSPSQGANGYTF.

In this sample, this clonotype turned up a few times. The rearrangement uses TRBV7-6 and TRBJ2-7; D gene uncertain. The CDR3 covers 13 residues. Germline lookup yields CDR1 SGHVS and CDR2 FNYEAQ. Trimming took 1 base from V and 5 from J, leaving 9 bases between them. The CDR3 here is CASSLGPRNEQYF. In DNA form, the CDR3 reads TGTGCCAGCAGCTTAGGCCCCCGGAACGAGCAGTACTTC.